One TCR beta chain is described in this entry. Its specificity is unknown. This sample was included in a study of response to subunit inactivated influenza vaccine. V was trimmed by 7 bases and J by 9 bases, leaving 19 bases between them. The CDR3 runs to 15 residues. Germline V CDR1 and CDR2: MNHNS, SASEGT. Broader study findings: Few new T cells, the authors suggested, are recruited by each seasonal influenza vaccination.

TCRdb fed the RT-PCR reads into MiXCR, producing one record per CDR3 protein. The sample has 800,000 or so distinct CDR3 sequences, 21% seen once. The V call is TRBV6-1, the J call TRBJ1-6; D may be TRBD1 (5 bases). The source of this sequence is a man aged 45-60 years who received an inactivated influenza vaccine. Sequencing was performed on PBMCs from blood, taken about 5 days after vaccination. CDR3 region: CASTPGTYGSSPLHF. The CDR3 DNA is TGTGCCAGCACCCCCGGGACCTACGGGAGTTCACCCCTCCACTTT.